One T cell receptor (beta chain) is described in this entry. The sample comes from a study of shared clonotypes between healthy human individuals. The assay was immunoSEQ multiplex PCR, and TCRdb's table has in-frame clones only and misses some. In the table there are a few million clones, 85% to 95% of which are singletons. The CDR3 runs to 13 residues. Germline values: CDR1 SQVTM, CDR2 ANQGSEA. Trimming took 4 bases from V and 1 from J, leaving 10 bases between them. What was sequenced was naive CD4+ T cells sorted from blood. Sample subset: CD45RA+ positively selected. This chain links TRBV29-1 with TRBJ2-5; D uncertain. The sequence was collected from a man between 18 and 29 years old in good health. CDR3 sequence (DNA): TGCAGCGTTGCCAGGCCACGCCAAGAGACCCAGTACTTC. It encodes CSVARPRQETQYF.